The present T cell receptor (beta chain) was sequenced within a study of cytotoxic CD8 clonotypes in ibrutinib-treated CLL. Across the study: IGHV unmutated 17 to 18; relapsed/refractory 11; treatment-naive under 16. By median about 69 months, about twelve had progressed and about 15 stayed remitted; responses had been 2 complete and around 25 partial. Findings and limits, study-wide: Clonality, elevated at ibrutinib response, dropped back toward baseline at progression. Baseline-level clonality went beyond age-matched healthy donors and moved in step with circulating CD8+ T-cell counts.

Profiled with immunoSEQ multiplex PCR; TCRdb holds only in-frame clones, not every one. This table holds around 200,000 clones, roughly 77% found once. This clone was counted a single time. What it binds is unknown. The CDR3 totals 15 residues. Trimming removed 6 bases at V and 4 bases at J, with 15 bases between. CDR1 is SGHTA, CDR2 FQGTGA, per germline. The rearrangement links TRBV7-3 to TRBJ2-2, with D tentatively TRBD1 (6 bases). The input for sequencing was PBMCs, taken after 12 months of ibrutinib treatment. The receptor comes from a human donor with chronic lymphocytic leukemia. The CDR3 DNA reads TGTGCCAGCAGTCAAGGGGGTTCCGCCACCGGGGAGCTGTTTTTT. This translates into CASSQGGSATGELFF. Complete variable domain (other parts from reference TRBV7-3 and TRBJ2-2): GAGVSQTPSNKVTEKGKYVELRCDPISGHTALYWYRQSLGQGPEFLIYFQGTGAADDSGLPNDRFFAVRPEGSVSTLKIQRTERGDSAVYLCASSQGGSATGELFFGEGSRLTVL.